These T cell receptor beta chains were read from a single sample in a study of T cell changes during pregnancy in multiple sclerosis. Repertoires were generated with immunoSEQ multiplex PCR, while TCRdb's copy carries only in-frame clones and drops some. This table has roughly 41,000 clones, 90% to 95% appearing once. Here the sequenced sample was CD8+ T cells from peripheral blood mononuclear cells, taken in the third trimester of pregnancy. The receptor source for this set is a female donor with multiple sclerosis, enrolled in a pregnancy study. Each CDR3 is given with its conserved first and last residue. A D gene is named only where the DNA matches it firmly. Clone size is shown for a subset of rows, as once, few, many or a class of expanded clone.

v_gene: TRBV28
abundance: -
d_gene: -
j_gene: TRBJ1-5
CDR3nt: TGTGCCAGCAGTGCCCACGGGGAAATCTACAATCAGCCCCAGCATTTT
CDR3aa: CASSAHGEIYNQPQHF

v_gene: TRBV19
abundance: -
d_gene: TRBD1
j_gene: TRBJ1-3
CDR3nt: TGTGCCAGTGCCGACAGGGTTGCTGGAAACACCATATATTTT
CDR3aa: CASADRVAGNTIYF

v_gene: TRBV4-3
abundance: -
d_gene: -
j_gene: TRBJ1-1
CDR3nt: TGCGCCAGCAGCCCGAACACAGGGAGGGGGGGCACTGAAGCTTTCTTT
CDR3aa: CASSPNTGRGGTEAFF

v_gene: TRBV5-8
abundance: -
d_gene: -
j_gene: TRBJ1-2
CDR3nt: TGTGCCAGCAGCTTACTGGGGCCATATGGCTACACCTTC
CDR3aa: CASSLLGPYGYTF

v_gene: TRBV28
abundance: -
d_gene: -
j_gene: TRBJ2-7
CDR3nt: TGTGCCAGCAGTTTTACGGGTGAGCAGTACTTC
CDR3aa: CASSFTGEQYF

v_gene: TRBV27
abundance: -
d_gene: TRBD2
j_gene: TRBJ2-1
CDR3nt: TGTGCCAGCGCCGCGGGACTAGCGCATAGTGAGCAGTTCTTC
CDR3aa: CASAAGLAHSEQFF

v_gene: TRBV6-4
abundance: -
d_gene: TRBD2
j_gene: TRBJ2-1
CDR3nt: TGTGCCAGCAGTGACTCGAGTGGCGCGGGGGGGGTAAGCAATGAGCAGTTCTTC
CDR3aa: CASSDSSGAGGVSNEQFF

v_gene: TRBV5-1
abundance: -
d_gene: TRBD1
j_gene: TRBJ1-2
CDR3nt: TGCGCCAGCAGCGTCGGACAGGGGGATGGCTACACCTTC
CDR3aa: CASSVGQGDGYTF

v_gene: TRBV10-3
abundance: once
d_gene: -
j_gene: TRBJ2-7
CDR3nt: TGTGCCATCAGCGGCGGACTGTTGGGAAATTACGAGCAGTACTTC
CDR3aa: CAISGGLLGNYEQYF

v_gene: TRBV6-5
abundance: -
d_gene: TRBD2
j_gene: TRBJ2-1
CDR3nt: TGTGCCAGCAGACGGACTAGCGGAAACAATGAGCAGTTCTTC
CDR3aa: CASRRTSGNNEQFF

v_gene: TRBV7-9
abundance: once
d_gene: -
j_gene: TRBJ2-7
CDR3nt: TGTGCCAGCAGCTGGGACACCTACGAGCAGTACTTC
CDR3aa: CASSWDTYEQYF

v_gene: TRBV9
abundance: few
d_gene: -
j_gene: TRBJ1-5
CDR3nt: TGTGCCAGCAGCGTAGCCACAGGGTCCAATCAGCCCCAGCATTTT
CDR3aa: CASSVATGSNQPQHF

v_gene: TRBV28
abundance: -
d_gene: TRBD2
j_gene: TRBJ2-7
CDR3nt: TGTGCCAGCAAGACGGGAGGGGGGGCCTACGAGCAGTACTTC
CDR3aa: CASKTGGGAYEQYF

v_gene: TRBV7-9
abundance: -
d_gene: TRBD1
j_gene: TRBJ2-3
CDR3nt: TGTGCCAGCAGCTTAAAGGACAGGGATGGCACAGATACGCAGTATTTT
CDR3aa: CASSLKDRDGTDTQYF

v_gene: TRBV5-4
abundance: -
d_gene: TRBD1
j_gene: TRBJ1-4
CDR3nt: TGTGCCAGCAGCCCAGGGGGCCGCGCTAATGAAAAACTGTTTTTT
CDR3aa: CASSPGGRANEKLFF

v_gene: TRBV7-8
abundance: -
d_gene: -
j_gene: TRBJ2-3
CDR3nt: TGTGCCAGCAGCTTACCTTTGACAGAGAGCACAGATACGCAGTATTTT
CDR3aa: CASSLPLTESTDTQYF

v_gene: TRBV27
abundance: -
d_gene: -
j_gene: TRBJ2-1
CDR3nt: TGTGCTGCGGGATCCTACAATGAGCAGTTCTTC
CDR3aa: CAAGSYNEQFF

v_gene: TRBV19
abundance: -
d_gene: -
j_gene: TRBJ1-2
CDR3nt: TGTGCCAGTAGTCAGGCAGGGAACTATGGCTACACCTTC
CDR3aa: CASSQAGNYGYTF

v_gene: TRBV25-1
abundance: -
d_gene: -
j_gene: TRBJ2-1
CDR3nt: TGTGCCAGCAGTGATGTGGCAGGGGACAATGAGCAGTTCTTC
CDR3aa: CASSDVAGDNEQFF

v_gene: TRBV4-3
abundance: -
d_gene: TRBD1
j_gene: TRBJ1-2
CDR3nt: TGCGCCAGCAGCCAAGGATTGACAGGGGGCTATGGCTACACCTTC
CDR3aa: CASSQGLTGGYGYTF

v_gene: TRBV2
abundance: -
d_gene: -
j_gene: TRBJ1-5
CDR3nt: TGTGCCAGCAGTAGGCAGGGTAGCAATCAGCCCCAGCATTTT
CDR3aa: CASSRQGSNQPQHF

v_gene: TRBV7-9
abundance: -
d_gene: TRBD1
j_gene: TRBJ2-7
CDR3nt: TGTGCCAGCAGTCGAACAGGGGACGAGCAGTACTTC
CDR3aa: CASSRTGDEQYF

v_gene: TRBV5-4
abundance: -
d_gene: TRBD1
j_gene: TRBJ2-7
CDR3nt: TGTGCCAGCAGCTACCGGGACAGCCCCTACGAGCAGTACTTC
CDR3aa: CASSYRDSPYEQYF

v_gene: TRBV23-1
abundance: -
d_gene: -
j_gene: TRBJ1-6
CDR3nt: TGCGCCAGCAGTCAATCCGGAGACTCGCGGCATTCACCCCTCCACTTT
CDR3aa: CASSQSGDSRHSPLHF

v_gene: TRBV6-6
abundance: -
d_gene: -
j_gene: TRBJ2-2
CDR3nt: TGTGCCAGCAGTCCCCCAAGCGGGACCGGGGAGCTGTTTTTT
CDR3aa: CASSPPSGTGELFF

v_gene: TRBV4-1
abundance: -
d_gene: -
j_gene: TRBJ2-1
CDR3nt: TGCGCCAGCAGCCAAGTTCGGGAGCAGTTCTTC
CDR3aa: CASSQVREQFF

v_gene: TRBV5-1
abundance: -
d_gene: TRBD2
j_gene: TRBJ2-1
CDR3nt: TGCGCCAGCAGCGGGAGGGCCGATGGCAATGAGCAGTTCTTC
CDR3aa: CASSGRADGNEQFF

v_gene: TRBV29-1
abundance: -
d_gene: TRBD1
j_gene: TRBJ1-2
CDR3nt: TGCACCATAAGGCGCCCCGGGACAGACTATGGCTACACCTTC
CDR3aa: CTIRRPGTDYGYTF

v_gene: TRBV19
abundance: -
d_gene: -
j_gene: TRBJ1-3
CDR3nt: TGTGCCAGTAGTCCGCTCTGGGTGGCAGGGGATGCCTCGAGCTCTGGAAACACCATATATTTT
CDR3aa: CASSPLWVAGDASSSGNTIYF

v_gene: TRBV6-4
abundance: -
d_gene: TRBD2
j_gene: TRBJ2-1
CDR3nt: TGTGCCAGCAGTGATTGGGGCAGCGGGAGGCGGAATGAGCAGTTCTTC
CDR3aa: CASSDWGSGRRNEQFF

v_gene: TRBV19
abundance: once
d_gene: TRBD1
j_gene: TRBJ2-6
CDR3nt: TGTGCCAGTAGTATAGATCTCGGGGACAGCGGCTCTGGGGCCAACGTCCTAACTTTC
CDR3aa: CASSIDLGDSGSGANVLTF

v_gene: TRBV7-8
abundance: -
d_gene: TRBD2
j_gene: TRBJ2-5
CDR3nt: TGTGCCAGCAGCTTAAGACTAGCGGGACAAGAGACCCAGTACTTC
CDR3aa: CASSLRLAGQETQYF

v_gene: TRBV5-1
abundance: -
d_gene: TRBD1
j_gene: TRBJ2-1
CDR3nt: TGCGCCAGCAGCTTGGGGCAGGGGGCGCCTCATCAGTTCTTC
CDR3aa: CASSLGQGAPHQFF

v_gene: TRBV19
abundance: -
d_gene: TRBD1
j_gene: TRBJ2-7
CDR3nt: TGTGCCAGTAGTAACAGGGGGCCCTACGAGCAGTACTTC
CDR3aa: CASSNRGPYEQYF

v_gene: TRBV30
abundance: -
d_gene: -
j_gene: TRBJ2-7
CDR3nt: TGTGCCTGGAGTGGTCCAGGGGCGGCTCACGCGTACTTC
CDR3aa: CAWSGPGAAHAYF

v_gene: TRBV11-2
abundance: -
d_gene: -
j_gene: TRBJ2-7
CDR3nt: TGTGCCAGCAGCTCCAGCGGATCCTACGAGCAGTACTTC
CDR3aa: CASSSSGSYEQYF

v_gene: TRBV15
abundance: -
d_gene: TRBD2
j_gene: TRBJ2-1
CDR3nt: TGTGCCACCAGCAGGTCGGGACTAGCGGGAGTCGGGGGTGAGCAGTTCTTC
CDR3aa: CATSRSGLAGVGGEQFF

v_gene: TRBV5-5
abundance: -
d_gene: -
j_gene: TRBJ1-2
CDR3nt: TGTGCCAGCACCCCGGTCCCGGGGGGGCTCATCTATGGCTACACCTTC
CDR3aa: CASTPVPGGLIYGYTF

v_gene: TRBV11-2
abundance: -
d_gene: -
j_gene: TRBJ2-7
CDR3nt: TGTGCCAGCAACTCTCCGGGGGCCTACGAGCAGTACTTC
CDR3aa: CASNSPGAYEQYF

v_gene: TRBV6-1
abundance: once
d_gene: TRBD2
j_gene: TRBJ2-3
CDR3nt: TGTGCCAGCAGTTTGACTAGCGGGGGGGCAGATACGCAGTATTTT
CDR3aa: CASSLTSGGADTQYF

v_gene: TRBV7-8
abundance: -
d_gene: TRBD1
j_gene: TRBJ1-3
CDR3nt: TGTGCCAGCAGCTTAGGGGGAGGGACAGGCTCTGGAAACACCATATATTTT
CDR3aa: CASSLGGGTGSGNTIYF

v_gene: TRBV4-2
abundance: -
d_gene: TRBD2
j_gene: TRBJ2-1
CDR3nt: TGTGCCAGCAGCCAAGTTGGACTAGCGGGAGCAAGGAATGAGCAGTTCTTC
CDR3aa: CASSQVGLAGARNEQFF

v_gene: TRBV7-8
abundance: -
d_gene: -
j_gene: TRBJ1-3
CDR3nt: TGTGCCAGCAGCTTAGTTCCCGAGGGACTCTCTGGAAACACCATATATTTT
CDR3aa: CASSLVPEGLSGNTIYF

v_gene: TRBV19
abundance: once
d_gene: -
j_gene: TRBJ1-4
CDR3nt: TGTGCCAGTAGTATAGCCTTTAATGAAAAACTGTTTTTT
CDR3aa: CASSIAFNEKLFF

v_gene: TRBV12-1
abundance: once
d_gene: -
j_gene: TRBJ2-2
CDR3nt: TGTGCCAGCAGCTTTGACAGGGGGGGCACCGGGGAGCTGTTTTTT
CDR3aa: CASSFDRGGTGELFF

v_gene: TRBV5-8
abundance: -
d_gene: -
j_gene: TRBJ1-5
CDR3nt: TGTGCCAGCAGCTTAGTGGCAAGTTATAGCAATCAGCCCCAGCATTTT
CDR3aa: CASSLVASYSNQPQHF

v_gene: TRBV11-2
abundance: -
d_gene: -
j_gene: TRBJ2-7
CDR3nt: TGTGCCAGCAGCTTAGGCGCGAGCTCCTACGAGCAGTACTTC
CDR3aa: CASSLGASSYEQYF

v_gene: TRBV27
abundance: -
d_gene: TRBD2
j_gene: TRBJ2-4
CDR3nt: TGTGCCAGCAGTTCCGGACTAGCGGGGGGGAAAAACATTCAGTACTTC
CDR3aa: CASSSGLAGGKNIQYF